The following is a T cell receptor (beta chain) sequence with its context. Its cognate antigen has yet to be identified. The record has no base qualities; no much larger clone is one base away. The immunoSEQ Assay, a bias-controlled multiplex PCR, was used to amplify TCRbeta CDR3 regions from genomic DNA. Turning to the authors' computational methods: Nucleated cell counts per sample were estimated from amplification of reference gene primers within the assay. To quantify the absolute abundance of each unique TCRbeta CDR3 rearrangement, sequence reads were collapsed and filtered. For each sample, productive Simpson clonality was calculated as the square root of Simpson's diversity index over productive rearrangements. TCRdb took this table from immuneACCESS and kept in-frame rearrangements with V and J called. Such tables lack part of the clones; where checked against another copy, unresolved V genes explain under half of the gap, and the rest is unexplained. V and J calls and clone size come straight from that table; D and trimming were deduced from the DNA. In this sample the table shows 270,000 or so clones, around 86% of which occur a single time. Clones ranked in the top ten supply 2.5% to 3.5% of the sample.

This entry comes from a study of blood T cell repertoires in COVID-19 (dated by TCRdb to about 2020). Study-level background: The collaborator samples originated in the United States, Italy and Spain and spanned the acute and convalescent phases of COVID-19. A freely available public database, intended as a resource for researchers studying the immune response to SARS-CoV-2, is where the repertoires were released. The material from the prospective study consisted of cDNA or gDNA derived from T cells, B-cell-depleted T cells, or PBMCs. Subjects who had been exposed to COVID-19, were actively infected with it, or had recovered from it provided the deeply sampled blood TCRbeta repertoires that made up the dataset. Where available, HLA class I and class II types were obtained from metadata supplied by the sample provider rather than from assay-based typing. The sample metadata nearly always contained a de-identified subject ID, COVID-19 status, age in years and sex. The samples were drawn from the first 160 participants of the ongoing ImmuneRACE study and from 1,200 or so subjects provided by 6 global collaborators.

General study outcomes and caveats: Clinical and demographic metadata were provided uncurated, with the amount varying by source and participant.

Collaborating institutions collected whole blood in K2EDTA tubes following their own protocols. For TCRbeta analysis, collaborators shipped samples in one of three forms: frozen whole blood, isolated PBMCs, or DNA extracted from either of those sample types. Taken from the germline V gene, the CDR1 and CDR2 loops are SGHDT and YYEEEE. The V and J ends are trimmed by 2 bases and 4 bases, leaving 9 bases between them. The CDR3 starts with the cysteine, ends with the phenylalanine, and has 13 residues. The entry retains the CDR3 DNA only, 39 bases that are in frame from base 1. The chain employs TRBV5-6 and TRBJ2-5, with no D gene named confidently. Sequencing used peripheral blood. This clonotype was sampled from a woman aged 60 to 75 with active or convalescent COVID-19. The CDR3 is CASSFGSVETQYF. The DNA is TGTGCCAGCAGCTTTGGCAGCGTAGAGACCCAGTACTTC.